A single sample gave rise to the 22 T cell receptor beta chains below, sequenced in a study of siplizumab effects on memory and regulatory T cells (dated by TCRdb to between 2018 and 2020). The receptor library was made with the immunoSEQ multiplex PCR assay. In TCRdb, the immuneACCESS table is reduced to in-frame sequences with V and J assigned. These tables do not hold every clone; where another copy was compared, an unresolved V gene accounts for under half, and the others remain unexplained. Recorded for this sample are 90,000 to 150,000 clones; over 85% of them occurred a single time. The top ten constitute over 0.15% of the sample. Sequenced material: non-Treg CD4+ T cells sorted from blood. The meaning of the sample's cell subset or site label: FACS-sorted unstimulated CD4+ non-regulatory T cells. All receptors derive from a human donor in good health.

The rearrangement uses TRBV5-4 and TRBJ1-1, with a tentative D call TRBD1 (6 bases). The V gene's germline CDR1 is SGHNT and CDR2 YYREEE (reference sequence). The CDR3 runs to 13 residues. Trimming stripped 0 bases from V and 9 bases from J, with 12 bases between. Here the CDR3 reads CASSLETGIQAFF. CDR3 DNA sequence: TGTGCCAGCAGCTTGGAAACAGGGATTCAAGCTTTCTTT.

This clone was seen a single time. The rearrangement joins TRBV20-1 to TRBJ1-1; D is possibly TRBD1 (5 bases). From germline, CDR1 is DFQATT and CDR2 SNEGSKA (reference sequence). The CDR3 is made up of 11 amino acids. Trimming left V 5 bases short and J 10 bases short, with 14 bases between. CDR3 protein: CSAGDQEGAFF. CDR3 coding DNA: TGCAGTGCTGGGGACCAGGAGGGAGCTTTCTTT.

The chain recombines TRBV6-5 with TRBJ1-2, with 7 bases aligning to TRBD1. In germline, CDR1 is MNHEY, CDR2 SVGAGI. V lost 5 bases to trimming and J lost 4 bases; unmatched junction nucleotides: 10. The CDR3 contains 15 residues. The CDR3 protein is CASSRRDSGPYGYTF. CDR3 in DNA: TGTGCCAGCAGTCGTCGGGACAGTGGCCCCTATGGCTACACCTTC.

This chain uses TRBV10-1 with TRBJ1-1; D not resolved. Germline CDR1 and CDR2: WNHNN and SYGVQD (reference sequence). The CDR3 is made up of 13 amino acids. V dropped 10 bases and J dropped 0 bases, with 12 bases sitting between them. CDR3 sequence (DNA): TGCGCCACCCGCCCCGCGATGAACACTGAAGCTTTCTTT. Translation gives CATRPAMNTEAFF.

This clone was seen a handful of times. The genes are TRBV30 and TRBJ1-2; 9 bases align to TRBD1. The CDR3 runs to 13 residues. Germline V gives CDR1 GTSNPN, CDR2 SVGIG (reference sequence). Trimming at V came to 0 bases and at J to 7 bases, leaving 3 bases not matched to a gene. DNA for the CDR3: TGTGCCTGGAGTGTACAGGGGGCACGTGGCTACACCTTC. Translation: CAWSVQGARGYTF.

This sequence joins TRBV10-3 and TRBJ1-2; TRBD1 might be the D (6 bases). V dropped 4 bases and J dropped 4 bases, with 13 bases sitting between them. CDR3 length: 14 residues. In germline, CDR1 is ENHRY, CDR2 SYGVKD. This CDR3 reads CAISVDSSIYGYTF. The CDR3 region has the DNA TGTGCCATCAGTGTGGACAGCAGTATCTATGGCTACACCTTC.

This chain uses TRBV7-9 with TRBJ2-2; 9 nucleotides match TRBD1. Germline CDR1 reads SEHNR; CDR2 reads FQNEAQ (reference sequence). V lost 2 bases and J lost 3; bases outside the gene matches: 7. The CDR3 sequence is 17 residues long. In DNA, the CDR3 is TGTGCCAGCAGCTTACGAGGGACAGGGCGCGACACCGGGGAGCTGTTTTTT. Translated, it gives CASSLRGTGRDTGELFF.

The chain recombines TRBV7-9 with TRBJ2-1; 11 bases line up with TRBD2. Germline-derived CDR1 and CDR2 are SEHNR and FQNEAQ (reference sequence). J gave up 3 bases and V 4 bases, and 8 bases lay outside the gene matches. The CDR3 covers 17 residues. The CDR3 protein is CASSSYQGLADYNEQFF. CDR3 coding DNA: TGTGCCAGCAGCTCTTATCAGGGACTAGCGGACTACAATGAGCAGTTCTTC.

V is TRBV7-7 and J is TRBJ2-7, with D unresolved. V was pared by 4 bases and J by 5 bases, with 12 bases between. Germline CDR1 reads SSHAT; CDR2 reads FNYEAQ (reference sequence). There are 13 residues in the CDR3. The CDR3: CASSSLAADEQYF. CDR3 coding DNA: TGTGCCAGCAGCTCCTTAGCTGCCGACGAGCAGTACTTC.

The CDR3 DNA is TGTGCCAGCAGCCGCGGGGGGCTTCCTACTAGCACAGATACGCAGTATTTT. Its protein is CASSRGGLPTSTDTQYF. The V gene is TRBV7-9, the J gene TRBJ2-3, with 8 bases fitting TRBD2. CDR1 is SEHNR and CDR2 is FQNEAQ in the germline V gene (reference sequence). V was pared by 5 bases and J by 0 bases, with 10 bases of the junction left unmatched. This CDR3 is built from 17 residues.

The chain employs TRBV5-1 and TRBJ2-3; 9 bases match TRBD2. Germline V lookup: CDR1 SGHRS, CDR2 YFSETQ. The CDR3 contains 16 residues. Trimming took 4 bases from V and 0 from J; bases not matched to a gene: 6. CDR3 region: CASSQFSGGSTDTQYF. CDR3 nucleotide sequence: TGCGCCAGCAGCCAATTTAGCGGGGGTAGCACAGATACGCAGTATTTT.

This clone has just one count. The gene calls are TRBV25-1 and TRBJ2-3, with TRBD2 matching over 8 bases. The germline CDR1 and CDR2 sequences are MGHDK and SYGVNS. Unmatched junction bases numbered 7, after V lost 1 base and J lost 4 bases. The CDR3 runs 16 residues. CDR3 DNA: TGTGCCAGCAGTGAATTGGTAGCGGGGCGGGCAGATACGCAGTATTTT. Amino acids: CASSELVAGRADTQYF.

The rearrangement links TRBV10-3 to TRBJ2-5; the D gene is possibly TRBD1 (6 bases). The V gene's germline CDR1 is ENHRY and CDR2 SYGVKD. There are 14 residues in the CDR3. V dropped 7 bases and J dropped 2 bases, with 14 bases sitting between them. The CDR3 nucleotides read TGTGCCATCAAAGGGTCAGGGGTTCAAGAGACCCAGTACTTC. This sequence encodes CAIKGSGVQETQYF.

The sample holds one count of this clone. The V and J genes are TRBV19 and TRBJ1-5; the D gene is possibly TRBD1 (5 bases). V lost 2 bases, J lost 5 bases, and 7 bases lay in between. The CDR3 runs to 13 residues. Germline V gene data show CDR1 as LNHDA and CDR2 as SQIVND (reference sequence). CDR3: CASSIWGDQPQHF. The CDR3 DNA reads as TGTGCCAGTAGTATATGGGGGGATCAGCCCCAGCATTTT.

This clone came up a few times. V gene TRBV7-2 combines with J gene TRBJ2-7; maybe TRBD1 (6 bases). Germline CDR1 and CDR2: SGHTA and FQGNSA. V was trimmed by 7 bases and J by 3 bases, leaving 10 bases between them. CDR3 size: 12 residues. The chain's CDR3 is CASNTDSYEQYF. The CDR3 region has the DNA TGTGCCAGCAACACGGACAGCTACGAGCAGTACTTC.

This sequence joins TRBV15 and TRBJ2-3; D ambiguous. The germline CDR1 and CDR2 sequences are LNHNV and YYDKDF (reference sequence). Trimming pared 0 bases from V and 5 bases from J, leaving 18 bases between. This CDR3 has 17 amino acids. The CDR3 DNA reads TGTGCCACCAGCAGAGATCCATTATCATCCGCGATAGATACGCAGTATTTT. Its translation: CATSRDPLSSAIDTQYF.

This clone was seen a handful of times. The genes are TRBV9 and TRBJ1-1, with D possibly TRBD1 on 6 matching bases. Germline values: CDR1 SGDLS, CDR2 YYNGEE. V lost 4 bases and J 4 bases, leaving 20 bases between the germline ends. The CDR3 covers 16 residues. CDR3 bases: TGTGCCAGCAGCCCAAAGATACAGGGAAGGGCCACTGAAGCTTTCTTT. Translation gives CASSPKIQGRATEAFF.

V and J are TRBV6-5 and TRBJ1-2, with D uncertain. In germline, CDR1 is MNHEY, CDR2 SVGAGI. The CDR3 is made up of 13 amino acids. V was cut by 4 bases and J by 5 bases, with 11 bases left in between. DNA of the CDR3: TGTGCCAGCAGTTTAACAAGGGAGTATGGCTACACCTTC. Amino acids: CASSLTREYGYTF.

The J gene is TRBJ1-4, the V gene TRBV18; D is uncertain. The CDR3 totals 14 residues. Germline loops: CDR1 KGHSH, CDR2 LQKENI. The V end lost 0 bases, the J end lost 3 bases, and 5 bases lay between the germline ends. This CDR3 reads CASSPPGSNEKLFF. DNA of the CDR3: TGTGCCAGCTCACCACCGGGTTCTAATGAAAAACTGTTTTTT.

This clone was detected a few times. The chain combines TRBV27 with TRBJ1-2; D is unresolved. Trimming stripped 6 bases from V and 3 bases from J, with 11 bases between. The CDR3 has 13 residues. Germline assignment: CDR1 MNHEY and CDR2 SMNVEV (reference sequence). DNA for the CDR3: TGTGCCAGCAGGGGGTTGGCAGACTATGGCTACACCTTC. This sequence encodes CASRGLADYGYTF.

The rearrangement uses TRBV11-1 and TRBJ2-3; unclear D gene. Per germline, CDR1 SGHAT and CDR2 FQDESV (reference sequence). CDR3 length: 12 amino acids. Trimming took off 5 bases at V and 1 base at J, with 4 bases between the two ends. In nucleotides, the CDR3 is TGTGCCAGCAGCCCAGGCACAGATACGCAGTATTTT. This codes for CASSPGTDTQYF.

The chain is built from TRBV5-4 and TRBJ1-5; 7 bases are shared with TRBD1. There are 16 residues in the CDR3. Germline V CDR1 and CDR2: SGHNT, YYREEE (reference sequence). Trimming at V came to 4 bases and at J to 0 bases, leaving 7 bases not matched to a gene. CDR3 loop: CASSDSTGNSNQPQHF. CDR3 coding DNA: TGTGCCAGCAGCGACTCGACAGGGAATAGCAATCAGCCCCAGCATTTT.